This T cell receptor beta chain comes out of a study of CXCR3-negative and CXCR3-positive naive CD8 T cells. Study-wide results and caveats: Memory cells differed in TRBV-TRBJ usage, but naive CXCR3-negative and CXCR3-positive cells had similar usage. Naive cells that were CXCR3-positive had more hydrophobic TRB CDR3s (compared with CXCR3-negative naive cells). Comparably high diversity was seen in both naive subsets, and much lower diversity in memory CD8+ cells.

In preparing the TRB cDNA libraries, 5' RACE with UMI labels was used. From the 5' RACE reads, TCRdb lists one entry per CDR3 protein and no DNA. Its table lists about 9,000 distinct CDR3 sequences. With regard to this clonotype: Its antigen is unidentified.

Subsets of CD8+ T cells were each sorted in triplicate at approximately 300,000 cells apiece. The CDR3 covers 15 residues. The germline V gene has CDR1 SNHLY and CDR2 FYNNEI. This clonotype was obtained from a human donor in good health. Some clones in this sample may be carry-over from other donors' samples. The genes are TRBV2 and TRBJ2-7; with no DNA, the TCRdb D assignment of TRBD1 cannot be verified. Sequencing input: naive CXCR3- CD8+ T cells from blood. Indicated subset: CD45RO-CCR7+CD27+CD95- naive CD8+ T cells lacking CXCR3 (TNR3-). The CDR3 is CASTDPHLEAYEQYF.